Listed here is a single T cell receptor beta chain. This clonotype was seen at least ten times. What antigen it recognizes has not been identified. The sample holds no much larger clone one base away, and base qualities are not on file. This sample was taken from a study of T-cell memory formation after mild COVID-19 (dated by TCRdb to about 2021). Study-wide context: TCR sequence clusters from the two donors were found to be largely donor specific. Two young, previously healthy adult volunteers made up the cohort, one male and one female. T-cell clones expanding and contracting after mild COVID-19 in a couple of donors were tracked by longitudinal TCRalpha and TCRbeta repertoire sequencing. Results the study describes overall, beyond this receptor: Some responding clones were detected in pre-infection memory, which suggested that pre-existing cross-reactive memory T cells had joined the SARS-CoV-2 response. SARS-CoV-2 specificity was not confirmed for the second-wave clones peaking on day 37. Contracting CD4+ clones appeared mostly in the CM and EM memory subsets, whereas CD8+ clones were enriched in EMRA. Clones that contracted from day 15 to 85 showed balanced CD4/CD8 phenotypes, whereas a second wave of clones that expanded from day 15 to 37 leaned towards CD4+. Only a couple of mild cases were covered in the study, and larger cohorts including severe cases with pre-infection samples were considered necessary.

Ficoll-Paque density gradient centrifugation was used to isolate PBMCs. The sequencer was an Illumina NovaSeq 6000. TCRalpha and TCRbeta cDNA libraries were built by 5'RACE with constant-segment primers, adding sample barcodes and unique molecular identifiers. RNA was extracted from every sample with Trizol reagent. Library amplification was performed in two PCR steps, and a second sample barcode and Illumina TruSeq adapters were introduced in the second step. The libraries were sequenced on an Illumina NovaSeq using 2 x 150 bp paired-end reads. The study's own analysis went as follows. Demultiplexing of reads and collapsing into UMI-guided consensus sequences were performed with migec v1.2.7. Using mixcr v2.1.11, UMI consensuses were aligned to TRA and TRB V and J templates and then assembled into clonotypes. A clonotype was counted as expanded or contracted only when both edgeR and NoisET called the clonotype significant, with the noise models trained on biological replicates. For edgeR calls, the cutoffs were a false discovery rate-adjusted p below 0.01 and a log2 fold-change threshold of 1. As an exploratory analysis of dynamics, max-normalized trajectories of the 1000 most abundant clonotypes were examined with PCA combined with hierarchical clustering. Separately sequenced CD4+ and CD8+ repertoires were used to assign the CD4 or CD8 phenotype of responding clones. Clones were called with MiXCR by TCRdb after fastp trimmed the public reads at Q25, and only in-frame beta chains were retained. Rows matching on CDR3 protein sequence are summarized as one entry with the most common DNA and genes. These V and J calls derive from TCRdb rather than the authors' analysis. The table for this sample lists 300,000 or so distinct CDR3 sequences; 15% to 20% of them were counted only once. 23% of the sample goes to the ten largest clones.

The receptor was derived from a young man who had mild COVID-19 (a few samples of this study predate the infection). The sample titles of this study are shuffled in the database, so cell type and time point are left out; the donor was told from shared clones. The material sequenced was PBMCs or a T cell subset sorted from them (not recorded which).

This receptor carries the CDR3 CASSRAADTQYF. The nucleotides are TGTGCCAGCAGCCGAGCCGCAGATACGCAGTATTTT. Recombination linked TRBV4-2 to TRBJ2-3, with no confident D gene call. The trim is 4 bases for V and 4 bases for J, with a gap of 6 bases between the germline ends. CDR1 LGHNA and CDR2 YNFKEQ are derived from the germline V gene. The CDR3 runs 12 amino acids, cysteine and phenylalanine included. Left in the record is the CDR3 DNA by itself, 36 bases read in frame from the first base.